This T cell receptor (beta chain) was obtained from a study of T cell responses to AZD1222 COVID-19 vaccine. In this sample, this clone turned up a few times. Its antigen is as yet unknown. Germline values: CDR1 LGHNA, CDR2 YNFKEQ. V was pared by 5 bases and J by 7 bases, with 17 bases between. The CDR3 contains 14 residues. Study-level findings and limits: Spike was spanned by vaccine-associated CD4 TCRs, with dominance at 160-218 and 743-854. Two doses of AZD1222 preceded a rise in Spike-specific TCR breadth and depth. Variant regions that are unmutated are reportedly the target of nearly half of spike-specific TCRs.

The repertoire was sequenced with immunoSEQ multiplex PCR; TCRdb's copy has only in-frame clones and lacks some. The sample contains approximately 130,000 clones, around nine tenths of which appear only once. This clonotype was sampled from an adult who received the AZD1222 COVID-19 vaccine. This chain connects TRBV4-2 to TRBJ1-1; tentatively, D is TRBD1 (6 bases). The starting material was peripheral blood, obtained 28 days after the second AZD1222 dose. The CDR3 sequence: CASSFRQEPYEAFF. In DNA form, the CDR3 reads TGTGCCAGCAGCTTCCGACAGGAGCCCTATGAAGCTTTCTTT.